The clone carrying this TCR beta chain has more than one count but fewer than ten. Antigen unknown. One junction end disagrees with the germline gene, perhaps due to a read error. These data originate in a study of blood T cells in healthy people across ages. Study-wide results and limits: Without sorted subsets, naive and antigen-experienced compartments could not be conclusively compared.

Using a J-beta primer mix together with a sample-barcoded 5' primer, a second PCR was run for about 6 to 12 cycles. Every cDNA molecule bore a tag from a template-switch adaptor containing 12 random nucleotides. Each CDR3 protein is one row after TCRdb ran MiXCR on the 5' RACE reads. The data contain 800,000 or so distinct CDR3 sequences, 20% to 30% of them singletons. This sample was shared with a second study, whose subject was T cells of mothers and their children. According to that study: Reverse transcription into cDNA received all extracted RNA, at roughly 1.6 ug per 15 ul. Whether pairs are related or unrelated, thymic selection shapes their TCR recombination output in much the same way.

The TCR comes from a boy younger than 18 in good health. Material: blood.

This CDR3 reads CASSLFRQTMEQYF. In nucleotides, the CDR3 is TGCGCCAGCAGTTTATTCCGGCAAACCATGGAGCAGTACTTC. This rearrangement joins TRBV27 to TRBJ2-7; the D is unclear. CDR1 is MNHEY, CDR2 SMNVEV, per germline (reference sequence). The CDR3 contains 14 residues.